This T cell receptor beta chain appears in the sequencing data of a study of blood T cell repertoires in COVID-19. Study-level background: Samples representing acute and convalescent COVID-19 were sourced from the United States, Italy and Spain. T cells, B-cell-depleted T cells, or PBMCs provided the cDNA or gDNA that served as material.

Original methodology: Reference gene primers were amplified, and this amplification served to estimate nucleated cell counts. TCRdb's table, derived via immunoSEQ multiplex PCR, lists solely in-frame clones and lacks some. That table furnishes V, J and clone size, whereas the DNA furnished D and trimming. This table has 130,000 to 150,000 clones, around 82% appearing once. This clone was recorded only once. The CDR3 runs to 16 residues. Germline V gene lookup returns CDR1 LNHNV and CDR2 YYDKDF (reference sequence). V gave up 0 bases and J gave up 6 bases; unmatched junction bases: 8. The TCR originated in a man in his fifties or sixties with active or convalescent COVID-19. The rearrangement links TRBV15 to TRBJ1-2, with 9 positions matching TRBD1. The sequenced sample consisted of peripheral blood. The CDR3 DNA reads as TGTGCCACCAGCAGAGATGTGCGACAGGGGGGGAATGGCTACACCTTC. This gives the protein CATSRDVRQGGNGYTF.